This passage covers 7 T cell receptor beta chains from one sample sequenced in a study of regulatory T cells in long-lasting Graves disease (dated by TCRdb to the early 2020s). Per the publication, the time point label means: persistent/refractory GD, antithyroid drugs over 5 years with positive TRAb. For both TCR sequencing and RNA sequencing, RNA was extracted from PBMCs in TRIzol. Library preparation employed multiplex PCR. Sequenced using an Illumina HiSeq 4000. TCR beta libraries were built with iRepertoire HTBI primers and Arm-PCR amplification of CDR3 regions. The public reads were reanalyzed by TCRdb: fastp trimming at Q25, MiXCR alignment, in-frame beta chains only. CDR3 protein sequences are deduplicated, and each keeps its most common genes and DNA. This sample lists hundreds of thousands of distinct CDR3 sequences; about 32% were detected once. 42% of the sample goes to the ten largest clones.

Sequencing was performed on peripheral blood mononuclear cells (PBMCs), taken when the disease was refractory, from a patient treated with antithyroid drugs. The receptors derive from a female donor with Graves disease.

The chain recombines TRBV7-9 with TRBJ2-7; 8 bases match TRBD1. CDR1 is SEHNR, CDR2 FQNEAQ, per germline (reference sequence). This CDR3 is 16 amino acids long. J gave up 1 base and V 3 bases, and 8 bases lay outside the gene matches. CDR3 DNA: TGTGCCAGCAGCTTGCAGACGGGACAGGCGTCCTACGAGCAGTACTTC. Translation gives CASSLQTGQASYEQYF. The entire variable domain, with the rest obtained from reference TRBV7-9 and TRBJ2-7, is as follows: DTGVSQNPRHKITKRGQNVTFRCDPISEHNRLYWYRQTLGQGPEFLTYFQNEAQLEKSRLLSDRFSAERPKGSFSTLEIQRTEQGDSAMYLCASSLQTGQASYEQYFGPGTRLTVT.

The chain employs TRBV20-1 and TRBJ2-7, with D possibly being TRBD1 (6 bases). The CDR3 is 15 amino acids. CDR1 and CDR2 (germline): DFQATT, SNEGSKA (reference sequence). V was pared by 0 bases and J by 3 bases, with 15 bases between. CDR3 loop: CSARDKEVRGYEQYF. The CDR3 coding sequence is TGCAGTGCTAGAGATAAGGAAGTCAGGGGCTACGAGCAGTACTTC.

Only a few counts were recorded for this clonotype. This chain connects TRBV28 to TRBJ1-1; D perhaps matches TRBD1 (5 bases). The CDR3 has 13 amino acids. V lost 6 bases to trimming and J lost 10 bases, with 18 bases between them. Germline V lookup: CDR1 MDHEN, CDR2 SYDVKM. For the CDR3, the DNA is TGTGCCAGCAGAACGGGACCTTCTTGGGGAGCTTTCTTT. Its protein is CASRTGPSWGAFF.

The V and J genes are TRBV11-2 and TRBJ1-2, with 9 bases aligning to TRBD1. Germline V gene data show CDR1 as SGHAT and CDR2 as FQNNGV. The V segment lost 4 bases and the J segment 6 bases; nucleotides outside the gene matches: 12. The CDR3 runs 16 residues. The DNA of the CDR3 is TGTGCCAGCAGCTGGGACAGGGTCGTATCTATTGATGGCTACACCTTC. As protein: CASSWDRVVSIDGYTF.

Worth noting for this clonotype: This may arise from a read error, as a much more abundant clone is one base away. This chain uses TRBV12-5 with TRBJ1-1; D gene uncertain. Germline assignment: CDR1 LGHNT and CDR2 FRNRAP. V shed 0 bases and J shed 4 bases, with 12 bases lying between them. The CDR3 runs to 15 residues. In DNA, the CDR3 is TGTGCTAGTGGTTTGGTAGAGGGAGGCGGCACTGAAGCTTTCTTT. It codes for CASGLVEGGGTEAFF.

This sequence joins TRBV29-1 and TRBJ2-2, with TRBD2 identical over 9 bases. Germline trimming cut 2 bases from V and 6 bases from J; bases unmatched to any gene: 4. Germline assignment: CDR1 SQVTM and CDR2 ANQGSEA. The CDR3 length is 14 residues. The DNA for the CDR3 is TGCAGCGTTGAACCCCCTAGCGGGGCCGGGGAGCTGTTTTTT. Encoded protein: CSVEPPSGAGELFF.

This clonotype was seen more than once but under ten times. J is TRBJ1-5 and V is TRBV19; no definite D call. Looked up from germline, CDR1 is LNHDA and CDR2 is SQIVND (reference sequence). This CDR3 has 13 amino acids. V lost 1 base to trimming and J lost 4 bases, with 5 bases between them. The CDR3 DNA reads as TGTGCCAGTAGTATAGTCGGTAATCAGCCCCAGCATTTT. This gives the protein CASSIVGNQPQHF.